Many counts were recorded for the clone carrying this TCR beta chain. As yet, its antigen is unknown. Diagnoses were established using clinical symptoms, serum thyroxine and TRAb, thyroid ultrasound and orbital computed tomography. This entry is derived from a study of T cells in Graves' hyperthyroidism and ophthalmopathy. Study observations and caveats: Blood also held most thyroid clonotypes expanded beyond 0.001. Separation of ophthalmopathy from stable hyperthyroidism was achieved by a 13 V-J model.

The length of the CDR3 is 15 residues. The V segment lost 3 bases and the J segment 5 bases; nucleotides outside the gene matches: 8. The source material, RNA transcripts, was used to amplify TCR beta CDR3 regions. The primer set for the first-round RT-PCR of the TCR CDR3 was HTBI. MiXCR, applied by TCRdb to the multiplex PCR reads, yields one record per CDR3 protein. The sample lists around 300,000 distinct CDR3 sequences, 14% occurring once. Source material: blood. J is TRBJ2-5 and V is TRBV12-3 or TRBV12-4; 8 nucleotides match TRBD1. The clonotype was recovered from a woman aged 25 to 45 with Graves' hyperthyroidism. The CDR3 sequence is CASSFGRGRSETQYF. Written as DNA, the CDR3 is TGTGCCAGCAGTTTCGGCAGGGGGCGGTCGGAGACCCAGTACTTC.